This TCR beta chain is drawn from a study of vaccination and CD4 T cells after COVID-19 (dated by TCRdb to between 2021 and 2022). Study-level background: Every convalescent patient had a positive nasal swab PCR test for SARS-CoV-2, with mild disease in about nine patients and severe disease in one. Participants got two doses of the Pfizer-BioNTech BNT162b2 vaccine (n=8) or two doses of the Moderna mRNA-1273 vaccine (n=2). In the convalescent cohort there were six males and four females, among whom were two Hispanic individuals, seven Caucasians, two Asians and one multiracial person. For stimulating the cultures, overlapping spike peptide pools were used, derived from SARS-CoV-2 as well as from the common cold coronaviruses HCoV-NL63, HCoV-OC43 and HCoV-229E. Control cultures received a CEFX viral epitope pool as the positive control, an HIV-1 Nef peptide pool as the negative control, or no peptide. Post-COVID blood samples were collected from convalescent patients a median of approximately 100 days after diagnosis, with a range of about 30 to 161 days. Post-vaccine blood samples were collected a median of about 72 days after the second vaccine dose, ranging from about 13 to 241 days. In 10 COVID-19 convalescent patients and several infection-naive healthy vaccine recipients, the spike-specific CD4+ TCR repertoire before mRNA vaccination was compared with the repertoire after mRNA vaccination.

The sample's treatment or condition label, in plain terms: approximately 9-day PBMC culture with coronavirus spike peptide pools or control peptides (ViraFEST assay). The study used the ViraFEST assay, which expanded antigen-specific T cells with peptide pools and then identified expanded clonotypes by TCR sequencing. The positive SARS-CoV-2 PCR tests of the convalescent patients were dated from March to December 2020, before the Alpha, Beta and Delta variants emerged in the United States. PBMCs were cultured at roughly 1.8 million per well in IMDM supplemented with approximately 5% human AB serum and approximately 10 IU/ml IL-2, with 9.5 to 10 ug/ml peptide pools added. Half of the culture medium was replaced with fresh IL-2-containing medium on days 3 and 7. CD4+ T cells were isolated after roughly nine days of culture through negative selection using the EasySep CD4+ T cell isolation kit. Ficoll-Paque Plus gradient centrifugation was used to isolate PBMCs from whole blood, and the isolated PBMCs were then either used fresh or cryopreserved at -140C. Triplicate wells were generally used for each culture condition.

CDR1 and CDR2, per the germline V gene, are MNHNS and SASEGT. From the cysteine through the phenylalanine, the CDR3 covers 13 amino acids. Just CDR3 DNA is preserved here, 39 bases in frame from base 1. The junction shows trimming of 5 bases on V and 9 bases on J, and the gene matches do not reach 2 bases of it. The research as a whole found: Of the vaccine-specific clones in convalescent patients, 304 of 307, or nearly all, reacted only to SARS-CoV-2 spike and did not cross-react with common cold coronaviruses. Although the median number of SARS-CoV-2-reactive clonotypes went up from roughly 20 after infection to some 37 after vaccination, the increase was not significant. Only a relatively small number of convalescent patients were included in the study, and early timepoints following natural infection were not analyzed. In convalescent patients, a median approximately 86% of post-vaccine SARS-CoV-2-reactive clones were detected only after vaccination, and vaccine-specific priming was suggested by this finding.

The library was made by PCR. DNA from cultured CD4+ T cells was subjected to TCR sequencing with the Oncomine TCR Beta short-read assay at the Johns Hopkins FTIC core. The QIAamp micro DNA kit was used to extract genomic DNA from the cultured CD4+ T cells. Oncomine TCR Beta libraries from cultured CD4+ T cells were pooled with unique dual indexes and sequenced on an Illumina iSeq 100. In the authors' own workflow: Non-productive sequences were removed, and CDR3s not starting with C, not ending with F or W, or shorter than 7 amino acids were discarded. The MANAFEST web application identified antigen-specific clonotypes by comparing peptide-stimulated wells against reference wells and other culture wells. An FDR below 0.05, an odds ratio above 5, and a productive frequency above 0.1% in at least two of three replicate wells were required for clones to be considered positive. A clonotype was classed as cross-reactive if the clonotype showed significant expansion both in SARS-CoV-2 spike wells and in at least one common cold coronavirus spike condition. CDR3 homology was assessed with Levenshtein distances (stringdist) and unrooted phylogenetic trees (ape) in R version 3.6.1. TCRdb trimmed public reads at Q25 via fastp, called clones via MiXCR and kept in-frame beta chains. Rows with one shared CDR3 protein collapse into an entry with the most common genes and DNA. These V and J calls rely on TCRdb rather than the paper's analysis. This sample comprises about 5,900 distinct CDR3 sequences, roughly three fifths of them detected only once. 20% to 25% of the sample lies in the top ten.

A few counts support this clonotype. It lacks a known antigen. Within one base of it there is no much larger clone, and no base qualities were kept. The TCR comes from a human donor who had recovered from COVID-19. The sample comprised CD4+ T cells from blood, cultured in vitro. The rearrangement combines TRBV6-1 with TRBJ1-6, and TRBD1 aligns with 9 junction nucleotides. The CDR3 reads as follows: CASSPDRGSPLHF. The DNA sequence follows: TGTGCCAGCAGTCCGGACAGGGGTTCACCCCTCCACTTT.